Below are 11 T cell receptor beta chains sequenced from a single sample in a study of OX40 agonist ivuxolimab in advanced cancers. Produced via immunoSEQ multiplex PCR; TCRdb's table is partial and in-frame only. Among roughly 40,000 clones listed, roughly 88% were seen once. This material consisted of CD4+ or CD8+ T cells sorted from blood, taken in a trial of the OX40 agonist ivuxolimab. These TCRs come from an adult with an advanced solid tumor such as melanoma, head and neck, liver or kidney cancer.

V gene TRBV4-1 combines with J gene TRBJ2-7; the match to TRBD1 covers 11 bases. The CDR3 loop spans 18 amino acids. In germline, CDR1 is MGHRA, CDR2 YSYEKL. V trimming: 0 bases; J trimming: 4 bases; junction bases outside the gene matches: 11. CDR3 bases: TGCGCCAGCAGCCAAGACCGGACAGGGGGCACTCTCCAGTACGAGCAGTACTTC. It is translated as CASSQDRTGGTLQYEQYF.

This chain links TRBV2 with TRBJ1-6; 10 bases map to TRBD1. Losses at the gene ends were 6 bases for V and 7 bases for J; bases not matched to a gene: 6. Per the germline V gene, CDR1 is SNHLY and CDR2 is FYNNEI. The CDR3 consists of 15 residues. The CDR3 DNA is TGTGCCAGCAGAGGACAGGGGGTGCGGAATTCACCCCTCCACTTT. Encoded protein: CASRGQGVRNSPLHF.

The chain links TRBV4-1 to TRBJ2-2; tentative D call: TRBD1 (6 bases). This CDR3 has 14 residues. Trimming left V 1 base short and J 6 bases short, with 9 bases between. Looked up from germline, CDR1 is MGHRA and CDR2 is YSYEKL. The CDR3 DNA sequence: TGCGCCAGCAGCCAAGCAGGGGTACCCGGGGAGCTGTTTTTT. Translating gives CASSQAGVPGELFF.

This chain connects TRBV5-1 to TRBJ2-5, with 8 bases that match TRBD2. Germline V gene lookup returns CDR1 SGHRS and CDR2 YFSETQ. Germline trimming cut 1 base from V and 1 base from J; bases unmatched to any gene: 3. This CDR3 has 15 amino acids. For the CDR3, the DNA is TGCGCCAGCAGCTTGAGTCTAGCGGGCCAAGAGACCCAGTACTTC. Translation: CASSLSLAGQETQYF.

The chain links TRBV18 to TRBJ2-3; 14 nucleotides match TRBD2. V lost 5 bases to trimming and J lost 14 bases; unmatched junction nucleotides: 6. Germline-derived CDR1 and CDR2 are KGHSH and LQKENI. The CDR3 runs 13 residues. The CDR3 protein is CASSDGLAGGWYF. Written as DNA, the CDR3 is TGTGCCAGCTCAGACGGACTAGCGGGAGGTTGGTATTTT.

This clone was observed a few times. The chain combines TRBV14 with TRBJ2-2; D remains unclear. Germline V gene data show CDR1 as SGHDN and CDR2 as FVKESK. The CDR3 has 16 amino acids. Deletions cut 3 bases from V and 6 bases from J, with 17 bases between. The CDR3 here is CASSHYSAGRAGELFF. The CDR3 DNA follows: TGTGCCAGCAGCCATTATTCGGCAGGCCGAGCCGGGGAGCTGTTTTTT.

CDR3 amino acids: CASSKIRQPQETQYF. CDR3 coding DNA: TGTGCCAGCAGTAAAATCCGACAGCCCCAAGAGACCCAGTACTTC. This chain links TRBV6-5 with TRBJ2-5; D is perhaps TRBD1 (5 bases). The germline V gene has CDR1 MNHEY and CDR2 SVGAGI. Trimming shortened V by 5 bases and J by 1 base, and 14 bases separated the two germline ends. The CDR3 is 15 amino acids.

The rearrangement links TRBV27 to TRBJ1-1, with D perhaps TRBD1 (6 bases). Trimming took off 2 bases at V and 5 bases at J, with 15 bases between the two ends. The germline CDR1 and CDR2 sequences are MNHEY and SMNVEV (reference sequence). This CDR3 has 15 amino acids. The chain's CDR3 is CASSLGGTLRTEAFF. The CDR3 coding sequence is TGTGCCAGCAGTTTAGGAGGGACACTAAGGACTGAAGCTTTCTTT.

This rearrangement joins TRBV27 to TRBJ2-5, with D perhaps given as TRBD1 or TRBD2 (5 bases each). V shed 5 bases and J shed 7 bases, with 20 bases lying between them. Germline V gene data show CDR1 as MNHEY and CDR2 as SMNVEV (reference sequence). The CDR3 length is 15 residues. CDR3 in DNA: TGTGCCAGCAGTCCCGGGACCTCATGGGGTGGGACCCAGTACTTC. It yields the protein CASSPGTSWGGTQYF.

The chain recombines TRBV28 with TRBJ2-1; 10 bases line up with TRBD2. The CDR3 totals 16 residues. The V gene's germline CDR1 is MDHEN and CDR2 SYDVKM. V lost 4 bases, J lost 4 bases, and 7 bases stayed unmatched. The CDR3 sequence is CASSSQLAGQYNEQFF. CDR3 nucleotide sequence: TGTGCCAGCAGTTCGCAACTAGCGGGGCAATACAATGAGCAGTTCTTC. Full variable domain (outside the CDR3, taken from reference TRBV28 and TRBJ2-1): DVKVTQSSRYLVKRTGEKVFLECVQDMDHENMFWYRQDPGLGLRLIYFSYDVKMKEKGDIPEGYSVSREKKERFSLILESASTNQTSMYLCASSSQLAGQYNEQFFGPGTRLTVL.

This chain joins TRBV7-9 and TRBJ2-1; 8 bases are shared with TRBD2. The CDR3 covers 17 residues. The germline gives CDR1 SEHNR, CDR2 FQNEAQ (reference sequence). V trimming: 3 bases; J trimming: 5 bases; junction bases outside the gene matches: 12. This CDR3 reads CASSFLSVPLADNEQFF. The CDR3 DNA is TGTGCCAGCAGCTTCCTTAGTGTCCCACTAGCGGACAATGAGCAGTTCTTC.